This T cell receptor beta chain is from a study of blood T cell repertoires in COVID-19. Assignment of participants to cohorts was predicated upon participant-reported clinical history. The germline V gene has CDR1 SGHNT and CDR2 YYREEE (reference sequence). The germline V and J ends were trimmed by 5 bases and 5 bases, with 16 bases remaining between them. CDR3 length: 14 residues. In the source study's methods: Reference gene primer amplification in the assay estimated nucleated cell counts. Sequencing was performed with immunoSEQ multiplex PCR; in TCRdb, only in-frame clones are kept and a portion is missing. V and J calls and clone size follow that table, whereas D and trimming were derived from the DNA. In the table there are 300,000 to 500,000 clones, roughly 90% of which are singletons.

The V and J genes are TRBV5-4 and TRBJ2-5; D possibly corresponds to TRBD1 (5 bases). The sequence was collected from a woman between 25 and 40 years old with acute COVID-19. Sequenced material: PBMCs or T cells enriched from blood (not recorded which). For the CDR3, the DNA is TGTGCCAGCAGTCATCAGGGAATTACGGAGACCCAGTACTTC. Protein sequence: CASSHQGITETQYF.